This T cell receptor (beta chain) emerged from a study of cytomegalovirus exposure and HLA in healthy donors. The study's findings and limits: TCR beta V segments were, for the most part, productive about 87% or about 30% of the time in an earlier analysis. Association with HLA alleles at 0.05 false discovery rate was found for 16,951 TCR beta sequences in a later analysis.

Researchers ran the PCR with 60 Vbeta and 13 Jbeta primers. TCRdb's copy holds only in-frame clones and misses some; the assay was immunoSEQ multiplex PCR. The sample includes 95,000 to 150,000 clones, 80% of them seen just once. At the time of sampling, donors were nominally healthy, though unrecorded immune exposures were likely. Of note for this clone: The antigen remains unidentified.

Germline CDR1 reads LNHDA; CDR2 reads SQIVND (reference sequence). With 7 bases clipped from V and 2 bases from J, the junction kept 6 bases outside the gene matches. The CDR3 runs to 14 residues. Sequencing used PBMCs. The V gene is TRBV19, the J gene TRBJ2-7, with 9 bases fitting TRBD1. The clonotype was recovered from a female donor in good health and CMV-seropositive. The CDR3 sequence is CASTSTGGPYEQYF. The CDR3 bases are TGTGCCAGTACCTCGACAGGGGGTCCCTACGAGCAGTACTTC.